A single sample is the source of the 26 T cell receptor beta chains below, sequenced in a study of blood T cell repertoires in COVID-19. Method: immunoSEQ multiplex PCR; TCRdb's copy keeps in-frame clones and lacks some. The sample yields 80,000 to 100,000 clones, around 90% seen once. The specimen sequenced was peripheral blood. The source is a man aged 50-59 years with COVID-19, enrolled during active disease.

The rearrangement uses TRBV2 and TRBJ1-2, with D perhaps TRBD1 (5 bases). The germline V and J ends were trimmed by 4 bases and 4 bases, with 13 bases remaining between them. CDR3 length: 14 residues. The germline CDR1 and CDR2 sequences are SNHLY and FYNNEI. CDR3 loop: CASSVGGIGYGYTF. The CDR3 DNA reads TGTGCCAGCAGTGTCGGGGGGATAGGCTATGGCTACACCTTC.

The gene calls are TRBV19 and TRBJ2-3; D is ambiguous. Between the trimmed V and J ends, which lost 6 bases and 0 bases, there was a span of 13 bases. Germline V CDR1 and CDR2: LNHDA, SQIVND (reference sequence). The CDR3 extends over 15 amino acids. The CDR3: CASRPVWSSTDTQYF. The DNA of the CDR3 is TGTGCCAGTAGGCCAGTATGGTCTAGCACAGATACGCAGTATTTT.

The genes are TRBV11-2 and TRBJ2-1, with a weak D call TRBD1 (5 bases). The CDR3 covers 17 residues. The ends were cut back, 3 bases at V and 0 bases at J, with 15 bases in the middle. Germline V lookup: CDR1 SGHAT, CDR2 FQNNGV. The CDR3: CASSFQPSGSSYNEQFF. Written as DNA, the CDR3 is TGTGCCAGCAGCTTCCAACCCTCAGGGTCCTCCTACAATGAGCAGTTCTTC. Using reference TRBV11-2 and TRBJ2-1 for the parts outside the CDR3, the full variable domain is EAGVAQSPRYKIIEKRQSVAFWCNPISGHATLYWYQQILGQGPKLLIQFQNNGVVDDSQLPKDRFSAERLKGVDSTLKIQPAKLEDSAVYLCASSFQPSGSSYNEQFFGPGTRLTVL.

In its sample, this clone was seen a few times. V and J are TRBV13 and TRBJ1-6; no firm D call. The CDR3 covers 14 residues. CDR1 and CDR2 (germline): PRHDT, FYEKMQ (reference sequence). The ends were cut back, 4 bases at V and 5 bases at J, with 9 bases in the middle. CDR3 nucleotides: TGTGCCAGCAGCTGGTCCGGGGATAATTCACCCCTCCACTTT. Amino acids: CASSWSGDNSPLHF.

This chain connects TRBV18 to TRBJ1-1; no definite D call. The V gene lost 3 bases and the J gene lost 0 bases, with 8 bases spanning the gap. The CDR3 length is 14 residues. Germline V gene sequence: CDR1 KGHSH, CDR2 LQKENI. CDR3 residues: CASSPVQMNTEAFF. The CDR3, as DNA: TGTGCCAGCTCACCGGTCCAGATGAACACTGAAGCTTTCTTT.

This sequence joins TRBV4-3 and TRBJ2-1; a weak D match, TRBD2 (6 bases). The CDR3 loop spans 15 amino acids. V lost 0 bases to trimming and J lost 3 bases, with 9 bases between them. Germline V gene data show CDR1 as LGHNA and CDR2 as YSLEER. The CDR3 here is CASSQDSTSYNEQFF. Here the CDR3 DNA reads TGCGCCAGCAGCCAAGATTCGACTAGCTACAATGAGCAGTTCTTC.

This clone was seen just once. The J gene is TRBJ2-7, the V gene TRBV6-5; weak D call: TRBD1 (6 bases). The V gene lost 7 bases and the J gene lost 1 base, with 14 bases spanning the gap. This CDR3 region has 14 residues. The germline CDR1 and CDR2 sequences are MNHEY and SVGAGI. CDR3: CASINRVISYEQYF. CDR3 DNA: TGTGCCAGCATTAACAGGGTCATTTCCTACGAGCAGTACTTC.

This chain links TRBV6-6 with TRBJ2-2; D is ambiguous. The CDR3 covers 15 residues. Germline assignment: CDR1 MNHNY and CDR2 SVGAGI (reference sequence). Trimming took off 1 base at V and 1 base at J, with 7 bases between the two ends. The DNA of the CDR3 is TGTGCCAGCAGTTACTTAACGGTGAACACCGGGGAGCTGTTTTTT. Protein product: CASSYLTVNTGELFF.

This clone was counted a few times. The rearrangement uses TRBV30 and TRBJ1-6; TRBD1 matches 7 bases. J was trimmed by 10 bases and V by 0 bases; bases with no gene match: 12. This CDR3 has 16 residues. The germline gives CDR1 GTSNPN, CDR2 SVGIG (reference sequence). The CDR3 region is CAWSVRLGRGNSPLHF. DNA for the CDR3: TGTGCCTGGAGTGTACGCTTGGGCAGGGGGAACTCACCCCTCCACTTT.

This sequence joins TRBV19 and TRBJ2-7; D not certain. The CDR3 consists of 12 residues. Trimming shortened V by 5 bases and J by 2 bases, and 7 bases separated the two germline ends. Germline V CDR1 and CDR2: LNHDA, SQIVND (reference sequence). As DNA, the CDR3 is TGTGCCAGTAGTGGGCCTGCCTACGAGCAGTACTTC. It codes for CASSGPAYEQYF.

The rearrangement links TRBV27 to TRBJ2-2; a possible D gene is TRBD2 (6 bases). CDR3 length equals 17 residues. Deletions cut 6 bases from V and 0 bases from J, with 17 bases between. Germline values: CDR1 MNHEY, CDR2 SMNVEV (reference sequence). The CDR3 DNA follows: TGTGCCAGCAGGAGGCCAACCGGGAGCTCGAACACCGGGGAGCTGTTTTTT. This translates into CASRRPTGSSNTGELFF.

The J gene is TRBJ1-5, the V gene TRBV6-5; D might be TRBD1 (5 bases). CDR1 is MNHEY and CDR2 is SVGAGI in the germline V gene. The CDR3 spans 15 residues. The V gene lost 4 bases and the J gene lost 7 bases, with 17 bases spanning the gap. CDR3 bases: TGTGCCAGCAGTTCGTCGGACACTGGTTTCCAGCCCCAGCATTTT. Its translation: CASSSSDTGFQPQHF.

This chain links TRBV2 with TRBJ1-1; 7 positions match TRBD1. This CDR3 contains 14 residues. The J segment lost 3 bases and the V segment lost 5 bases, leaving 6 bases of the junction unmatched. Germline-derived CDR1 and CDR2 are SNHLY and FYNNEI. DNA for the CDR3: TGTGCCAGCAGTCCAAACAGGGGTCACACTGAAGCTTTCTTT. Protein: CASSPNRGHTEAFF.

The genes are TRBV11-2 and TRBJ2-3; 12 bases match TRBD2. The CDR3 has 17 amino acids. After removal of 3 bases from V and 2 bases from J, the junction contained 6 bases not matched to a gene. Germline V gene lookup returns CDR1 SGHAT and CDR2 FQNNGV. As DNA, the CDR3 is TGTGCCAGCAGCTTGGGAAGGACTAGCGGGGTCACAGATACGCAGTATTTT. It encodes CASSLGRTSGVTDTQYF. The complete variable domain, with remaining parts taken from reference TRBV11-2 and TRBJ2-3, reads EAGVAQSPRYKIIEKRQSVAFWCNPISGHATLYWYQQILGQGPKLLIQFQNNGVVDDSQLPKDRFSAERLKGVDSTLKIQPAKLEDSAVYLCASSLGRTSGVTDTQYFGPGTRLTVL.

The chain joins TRBV27 to TRBJ1-2, with 8 bases lining up with TRBD1. The CDR3 length is 15 residues. With 6 bases clipped from V and 6 bases from J, the junction kept 12 bases outside the gene matches. The V gene's germline CDR1 is MNHEY and CDR2 SMNVEV (reference sequence). CDR3 protein: CASSPRDRILDGYTF. The DNA for the CDR3 is TGTGCCAGCAGCCCGAGGGACAGGATCCTTGATGGCTACACCTTC.

This sequence joins TRBV5-1 and TRBJ1-3; 8 nucleotides match TRBD1. V shed 0 bases, J shed 4 bases, and the junction held 3 bases outside the gene matches. Germline-derived CDR1 and CDR2 are SGHRS and YFSETQ. The CDR3 is 15 residues long. As DNA, the CDR3 is TGCGCCAGCAGCTTGGGCACAGGGGGAGGAAACACCATATATTTT. Protein sequence: CASSLGTGGGNTIYF.

The chain has TRBV7-9 and TRBJ1-2, with D possibly matching TRBD1 (6 bases). The CDR3 length is 16 residues. V was clipped by 3 bases and J by 1 base, with 15 bases between them. Germline V gene data show CDR1 as SEHNR and CDR2 as FQNEAQ (reference sequence). The CDR3 nucleotides are TGTGCCAGCAGCTTTTGGCAGGGGACTAATAACTATGGCTACACCTTC. Its protein is CASSFWQGTNNYGYTF.

The chain couples TRBV11-2 to TRBJ2-7; a possible D gene is TRBD1 (6 bases). The ends were cut back, 1 base at V and 6 bases at J, with 7 bases in the middle. CDR3 length: 12 residues. CDR1 SGHAT and CDR2 FQNNGV come from the germline V gene. The CDR3 DNA reads TGTGCCAGCAGCTTAGGGGGGCCCGAGCAGTACTTC. Amino acids: CASSLGGPEQYF.

The rearrangement joins TRBV28 to TRBJ2-7; TRBD1 is a possible D gene (6 bases). The germline V gene has CDR1 MDHEN and CDR2 SYDVKM. The CDR3 length is 14 residues. Trimming cost V 8 bases and J 6 bases, with 20 bases left between them. CDR3 bases: TGTGCCAGCCGCACCTTACAGGGAACTGGCGAGCAGTACTTC. Protein sequence: CASRTLQGTGEQYF. Drawing the rest from reference TRBV28 and TRBJ2-7, the complete variable domain is DVKVTQSSRYLVKRTGEKVFLECVQDMDHENMFWYRQDPGLGLRLIYFSYDVKMKEKGDIPEGYSVSREKKERFSLILESASTNQTSMYLCASRTLQGTGEQYFGPGTRLTVT.

The chain joins TRBV7-2 to TRBJ2-4; the match to TRBD2 covers 8 bases. The CDR3 sequence is 15 residues long. The V segment lost 5 bases and the J segment 7 bases; nucleotides outside the gene matches: 10. The germline CDR1 and CDR2 sequences are SGHTA and FQGNSA. The CDR3 bases are TGTGCCAGCAGCGTACTGGCGGGAGGCCGGAACATTCAGTACTTC. Translation: CASSVLAGGRNIQYF. The whole variable domain, remainder taken from reference TRBV7-2 and TRBJ2-4, is GAGVSQSPSNKVTEKGKDVELRCDPISGHTALYWYRQSLGQGLEFLIYFQGNSAPDKSGLPSDRFSAERTGGSVSTLTIQRTQQEDSAVYLCASSVLAGGRNIQYFGAGTRLSVL.

V and J are TRBV9 and TRBJ2-5; possible D gene TRBD2, 7 bases. The germline V gene encodes CDR1 SGDLS and CDR2 YYNGEE. This CDR3 is 14 amino acids long. The V end lost 0 bases, the J end lost 5 bases, and 11 bases lay between the germline ends. The CDR3 loop reads CASSVGGGTETQYF. The CDR3 DNA reads TGTGCCAGCAGCGTAGGGGGGGGCACTGAGACCCAGTACTTC.

The chain joins TRBV7-3 to TRBJ1-6; 10 bases agree with TRBD1. The CDR3 has 13 residues. With V trimmed by 2 bases and J by 15 bases, 4 bases remained unmatched. Germline CDR1 and CDR2: SGHTA and FQGTGA. For the CDR3, the DNA is TGTGCCAGCAGCTTAGGACAGGGGGGACTCCTCCACTTT. Encoded protein: CASSLGQGGLLHF.

Only a few counts were recorded for this clone. The V gene is TRBV28, the J gene TRBJ1-1, with TRBD1 identical over 7 bases. J lost 0 bases, V lost 6 bases, and 7 bases had no gene match. Germline lookup yields CDR1 MDHEN and CDR2 SYDVKM. The CDR3 is 15 residues long. This chain's CDR3 is CASRRTGTMNTEAFF. The CDR3 nucleotides are TGTGCCAGCAGGCGGACAGGAACGATGAACACTGAAGCTTTCTTT.

This clone was observed a few times. The V gene is TRBV28, the J gene TRBJ2-1; 15 bases are shared with TRBD2. Looked up from germline, CDR1 is MDHEN and CDR2 is SYDVKM. Trimming removed 6 bases from V and 0 bases from J; junction bases left unmatched: 9. The CDR3 extends over 19 amino acids. This CDR3 is CASRGGTSGGPSSYNEQFF. The CDR3 DNA follows: TGTGCCAGCAGGGGAGGGACTAGCGGGGGGCCAAGCTCCTACAATGAGCAGTTCTTC.

The rearrangement joins TRBV5-1 to TRBJ1-2, with a tentative D call TRBD1 (6 bases). The CDR3 length is 14 residues. CDR1 and CDR2 (germline): SGHRS, YFSETQ. Trimming removed 6 bases from V and 6 bases from J, with 18 bases in between. The chain's CDR3 is CASTERGGYDGYTF. CDR3 DNA: TGCGCCAGCACCGAACGGGGGGGCTACGATGGCTACACCTTC.

The V call is TRBV7-2, the J call TRBJ1-1; D unclear. Trimming cost V 0 bases and J 4 bases, with 12 bases left between them. This CDR3 contains 15 residues. In germline, CDR1 is SGHTA, CDR2 FQGNSA. CDR3 loop: CASSLATLASTEAFF. CDR3 bases: TGTGCCAGCAGCTTAGCGACGTTAGCCAGCACTGAAGCTTTCTTT.